This T cell receptor beta chain is from a study of control samples from healthy donors and cancer patients. The germline V gene has CDR1 MDHEN and CDR2 SYDVKM. Trimming stripped 1 base from V and 2 bases from J, with 8 bases between. This CDR3 region has 14 residues. Sequencing used immunoSEQ multiplex PCR; TCRdb keeps in-frame clones, though not all of them. The sample lists roughly 100,000 clones; roughly nine tenths were seen once. The chain employs TRBV28 and TRBJ1-1; D is undetermined. The sequence was obtained from a woman aged 25 to 45 in good health. The sequencing sample was made of blood. The DNA for the CDR3 is TGTGCCAGCAGTTTATTACAGCTTAACACTGAAGCTTTCTTT. Translating gives CASSLLQLNTEAFF. Together with reference TRBV28 and TRBJ1-1, the CDR3 gives the full variable domain: DVKVTQSSRYLVKRTGEKVFLECVQDMDHENMFWYRQDPGLGLRLIYFSYDVKMKEKGDIPEGYSVSREKKERFSLILESASTNQTSMYLCASSLLQLNTEAFFGQGTRLTVV.